This T cell receptor beta chain was sequenced in a study of T cell responses to AZD1222 COVID-19 vaccine. Findings and caveats of the study: Unmutated variant regions are reportedly the target of nearly half of TCRs that are spike-specific. It was only a handful of AZD1222 recipients who were seropositive at baseline. Mostly white British, mostly female donors; authors suggested clonal diversity may be underestimated.

The CDR3 covers 16 residues. The germline gives CDR1 LGHDT, CDR2 YNNKEL (reference sequence). V gave up 2 bases and J gave up 4 bases; unmatched junction bases: 5. Some clones are missing from TCRdb's copy, which holds only in-frame ones; the method was immunoSEQ multiplex PCR. The repertoire holds around 110,000 clones, with around nine tenths as singletons. A word on this clone: Antigen unknown.

The rearrangement uses TRBV3-1 (or the pseudogene TRBV3-2) and TRBJ2-3, with 11 nucleotides matching TRBD2. This sequence was found in an adult who received the AZD1222 COVID-19 vaccine. The specimen comprised peripheral blood, sampled 28 days after the second AZD1222 dose. CDR3 DNA sequence: TGTGCCAGCAGCCAAATAGCGGGAGGGTTAGCAGATACGCAGTATTTT. It codes for CASSQIAGGLADTQYF.